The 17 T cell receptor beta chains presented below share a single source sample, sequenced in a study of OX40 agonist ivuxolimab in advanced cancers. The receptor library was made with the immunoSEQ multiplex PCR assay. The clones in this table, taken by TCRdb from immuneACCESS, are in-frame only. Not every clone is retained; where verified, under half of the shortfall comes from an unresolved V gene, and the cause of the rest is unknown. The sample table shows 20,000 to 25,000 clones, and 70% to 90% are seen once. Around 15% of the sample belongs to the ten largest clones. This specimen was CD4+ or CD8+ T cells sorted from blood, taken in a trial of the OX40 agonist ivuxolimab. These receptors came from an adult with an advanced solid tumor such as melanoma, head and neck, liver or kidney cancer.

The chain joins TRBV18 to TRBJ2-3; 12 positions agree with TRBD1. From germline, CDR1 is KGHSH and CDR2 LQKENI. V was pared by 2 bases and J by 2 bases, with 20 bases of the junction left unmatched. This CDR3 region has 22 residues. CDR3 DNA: TGTGCCAGCTCACCAGACCTACCGGGACAGGGGGCGTTTTCTTTATCCACAGATACGCAGTATTTT. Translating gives CASSPDLPGQGAFSLSTDTQYF.

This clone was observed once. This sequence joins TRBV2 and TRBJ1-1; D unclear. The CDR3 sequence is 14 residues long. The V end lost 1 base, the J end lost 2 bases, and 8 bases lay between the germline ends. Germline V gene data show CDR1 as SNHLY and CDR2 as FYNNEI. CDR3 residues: CASSEDLGNTEAFF. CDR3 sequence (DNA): TGTGCCAGCAGTGAAGATTTGGGAAACACTGAAGCTTTCTTT. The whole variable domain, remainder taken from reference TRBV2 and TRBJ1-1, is EPEVTQTPSHQVTQMGQEVILRCVPISNHLYFYWYRQILGQKVEFLVSFYNNEISEKSEIFDDQFSVERPDGSNFTLKIRSTKLEDSAMYFCASSEDLGNTEAFFGQGTRLTVV.

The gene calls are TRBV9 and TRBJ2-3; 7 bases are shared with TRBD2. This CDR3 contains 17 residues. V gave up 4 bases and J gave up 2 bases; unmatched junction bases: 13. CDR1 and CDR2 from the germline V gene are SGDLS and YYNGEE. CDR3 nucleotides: TGTGCCAGCAGCTACCAAACCCTAGCGGAGAACACAGATACGCAGTATTTT. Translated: CASSYQTLAENTDTQYF. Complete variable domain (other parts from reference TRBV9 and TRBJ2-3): DSGVTQTPKHLITATGQRVTLRCSPRSGDLSVYWYQQSLDQGLQFLIQYYNGEERAKGNILERFSAQQFPDLHSELNLSSLELGDSALYFCASSYQTLAENTDTQYFGPGTRLTVL.

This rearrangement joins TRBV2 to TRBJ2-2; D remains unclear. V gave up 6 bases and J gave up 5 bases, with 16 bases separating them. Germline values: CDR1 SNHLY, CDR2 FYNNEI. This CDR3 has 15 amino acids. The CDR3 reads CASRPFGPSTGELFF. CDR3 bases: TGTGCCAGCAGACCTTTCGGACCGAGTACCGGGGAGCTGTTTTTT. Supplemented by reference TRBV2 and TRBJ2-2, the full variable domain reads EPEVTQTPSHQVTQMGQEVILRCVPISNHLYFYWYRQILGQKVEFLVSFYNNEISEKSEIFDDQFSVERPDGSNFTLKIRSTKLEDSAMYFCASRPFGPSTGELFFGEGSRLTVL.

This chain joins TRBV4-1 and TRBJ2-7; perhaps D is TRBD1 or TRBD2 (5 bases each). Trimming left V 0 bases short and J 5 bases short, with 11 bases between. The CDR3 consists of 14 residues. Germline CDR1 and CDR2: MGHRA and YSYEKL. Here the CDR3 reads CASSQDPGTDEQYF. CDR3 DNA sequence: TGCGCCAGCAGCCAAGATCCGGGGACCGACGAGCAGTACTTC.

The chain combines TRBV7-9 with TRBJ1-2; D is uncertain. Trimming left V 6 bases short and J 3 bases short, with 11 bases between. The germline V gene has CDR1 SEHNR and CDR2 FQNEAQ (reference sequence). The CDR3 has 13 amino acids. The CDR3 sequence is CASRDPGDYGYTF. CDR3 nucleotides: TGTGCCAGCAGGGACCCAGGAGACTATGGCTACACCTTC.

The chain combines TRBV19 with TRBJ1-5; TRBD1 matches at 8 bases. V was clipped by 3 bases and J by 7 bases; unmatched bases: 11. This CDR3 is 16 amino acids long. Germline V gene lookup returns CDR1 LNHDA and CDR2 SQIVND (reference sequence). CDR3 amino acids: CASSILTGGFDQPQHF. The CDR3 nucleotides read TGTGCCAGTAGTATTCTAACAGGGGGATTTGACCAGCCCCAGCATTTT.

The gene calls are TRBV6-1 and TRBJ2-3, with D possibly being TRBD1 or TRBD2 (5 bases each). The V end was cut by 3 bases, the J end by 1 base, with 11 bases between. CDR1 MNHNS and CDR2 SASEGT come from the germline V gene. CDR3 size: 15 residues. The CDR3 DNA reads TGTGCCAGCAGTGACTATCGGGGCGGCACAGATACGCAGTATTTT. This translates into CASSDYRGGTDTQYF.

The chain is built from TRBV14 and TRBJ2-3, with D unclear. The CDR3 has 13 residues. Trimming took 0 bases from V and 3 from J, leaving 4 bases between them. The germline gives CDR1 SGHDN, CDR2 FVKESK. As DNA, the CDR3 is TGTGCCAGCAGCCAAGACCCGACAGATACGCAGTATTTT. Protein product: CASSQDPTDTQYF.

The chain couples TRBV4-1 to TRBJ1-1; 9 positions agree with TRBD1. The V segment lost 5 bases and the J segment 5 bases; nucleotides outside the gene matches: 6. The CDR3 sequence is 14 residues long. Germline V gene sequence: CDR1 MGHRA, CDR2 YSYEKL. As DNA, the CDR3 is TGCGCCAGCAGCGCCGGGACAGGGTCGACTGAAGCTTTCTTT. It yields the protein CASSAGTGSTEAFF.

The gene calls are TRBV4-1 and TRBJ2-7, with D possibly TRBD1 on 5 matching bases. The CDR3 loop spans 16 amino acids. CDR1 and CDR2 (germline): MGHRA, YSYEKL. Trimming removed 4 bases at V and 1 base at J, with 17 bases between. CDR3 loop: CASSPNGQGISYEQYF. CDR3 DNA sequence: TGCGCCAGCAGCCCAAATGGACAAGGAATATCCTACGAGCAGTACTTC.

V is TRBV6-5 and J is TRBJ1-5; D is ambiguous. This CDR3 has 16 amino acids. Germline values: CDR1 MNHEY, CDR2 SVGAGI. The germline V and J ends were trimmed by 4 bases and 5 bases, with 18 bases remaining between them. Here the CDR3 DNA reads TGTGCCAGCAGTTCCGTTTATTTTGGAAGGGATCAGCCCCAGCATTTT. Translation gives CASSSVYFGRDQPQHF.

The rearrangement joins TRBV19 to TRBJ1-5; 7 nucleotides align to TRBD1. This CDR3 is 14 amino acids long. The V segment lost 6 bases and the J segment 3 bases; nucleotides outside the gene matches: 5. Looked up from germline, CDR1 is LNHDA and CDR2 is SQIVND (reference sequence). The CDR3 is CASRRTGVNQPQHF. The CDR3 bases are TGTGCCAGTAGGCGGACAGGCGTCAATCAGCCCCAGCATTTT.

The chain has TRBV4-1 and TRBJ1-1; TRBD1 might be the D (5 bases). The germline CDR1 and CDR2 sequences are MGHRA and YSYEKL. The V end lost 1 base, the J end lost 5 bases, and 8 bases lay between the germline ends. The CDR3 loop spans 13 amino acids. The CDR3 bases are TGCGCCAGCAGCCAAGTATCAGGGACTGAAGCTTTCTTT. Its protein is CASSQVSGTEAFF.

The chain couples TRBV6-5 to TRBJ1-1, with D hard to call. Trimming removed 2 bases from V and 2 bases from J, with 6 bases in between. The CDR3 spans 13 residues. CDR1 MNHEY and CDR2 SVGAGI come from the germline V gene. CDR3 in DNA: TGTGCCAGCAGTTACGACATTAACACTGAAGCTTTCTTT. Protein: CASSYDINTEAFF.

The CDR3: CASSVPMNTEAFF. The CDR3 DNA is TGTGCCAGTAGTGTACCTATGAACACTGAAGCTTTCTTT. The rearrangement uses TRBV19 and TRBJ1-1; D remains ambiguous. Germline V lookup: CDR1 LNHDA, CDR2 SQIVND (reference sequence). Trimming shortened V by 5 bases and J by 0 bases, and 7 bases separated the two germline ends. The CDR3 consists of 13 residues. Using reference TRBV19 and TRBJ1-1 for the parts outside the CDR3, the full variable domain is DGGITQSPKYLFRKEGQNVTLSCEQNLNHDAMYWYRQDPGQGLRLIYYSQIVNDFQKGDIAEGYSVSREKKESFPLTVTSAQKNPTAFYLCASSVPMNTEAFFGQGTRLTVV.

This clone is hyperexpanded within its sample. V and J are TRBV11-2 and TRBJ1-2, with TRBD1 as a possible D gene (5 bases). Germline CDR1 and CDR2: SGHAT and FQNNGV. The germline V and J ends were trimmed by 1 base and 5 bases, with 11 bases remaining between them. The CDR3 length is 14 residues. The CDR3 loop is CASSLGQGGYGYTF. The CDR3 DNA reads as TGTGCCAGCAGCTTAGGGCAGGGTGGATATGGCTACACCTTC.